This is a list of T cell receptor beta chains from one sample in a study of technical replicates of blood from four donors. Data came from immunoSEQ multiplex PCR; TCRdb stores just in-frame clones and leaves some out. The table lists about 76,000 clones, more than 85% of them singletons. The sample taken for sequencing was T cells isolated from PBMCs. These receptors came from a human donor in good health. Both conserved end residues are part of each CDR3. The D gene is left open where the match is weak. Expanded clones are given a class, and other clones once, few, many or no size at all.

NA | TRBJ1-5 | TRBV7-9 | NA | TGTGCCAGCAGCCCCCTCGGGGGGGCTCACAGTCAGCCCCAGCATTTT | CASSPLGGAHSQPQHF
once | TRBJ2-7 | TRBV11-3 | NA | TGTGCCAGCAGCTTAGCCGGGGGTATGTCGAGGAGCGAGCAGTACTTC | CASSLAGGMSRSEQYF
NA | TRBJ2-3 | TRBV5-1 | NA | TGCGCCAGCAGCTCGTTCGGGGGAACGAACACAGATACGCAGTATTTT | CASSSFGGTNTDTQYF
once | TRBJ2-1 | TRBV7-2 | TRBD1 | TGTGCCAGCAGCTTAGGGCACAGGGGTATTGAGCAGTTCTTC | CASSLGHRGIEQFF
NA | TRBJ2-1 | TRBV19 | NA | TGTGCCACAAGTATCTTCGGGAATGAGCAGTTCTTC | CATSIFGNEQFF
NA | TRBJ2-6 | TRBV4-1 | TRBD1 | TGCGCCAGCACCTACGGCAGGATTACAGGGGGAAGAAGAGGGGCCAACGTCCTGACTTTC | CASTYGRITGGRRGANVLTF
NA | TRBJ1-4 | TRBV4-1 | TRBD1 | TGCGCCAGCAGCCCTCCGGGACAGGGTGGAAAACTGTTTTTT | CASSPPGQGGKLFF
NA | TRBJ2-7 | TRBV28 | NA | TGTGCCAGCAGTTTCCAGCGGGCGCAGTACTTC | CASSFQRAQYF
NA | TRBJ1-1 | TRBV27 | NA | TGTGCCAGCAGTTTATTTAAGGGGAAGGCTTTCTTT | CASSLFKGKAFF
NA | TRBJ2-7 | TRBV11-2 | NA | TGTGCCAGCAGCTTCGTTCGTAGCTCCTACGAGCAGTACTTC | CASSFVRSSYEQYF
NA | TRBJ2-2 | TRBV10-3 | TRBD2 | TGTGCCACCGAAGCGGGAGTCCCCGGGGAGCTGTTTTTT | CATEAGVPGELFF
NA | TRBJ1-1 | TRBV4-1 | NA | TGCGCCAGCAGCCCACGCGGGGGATTGAACACTGAAGCTTTCTTT | CASSPRGGLNTEAFF
NA | TRBJ1-1 | TRBV4-1 | TRBD1 | TGCGCCAGCAGCCAAACAAGACAGGGATTGAACACTGAAGCTTTCTTT | CASSQTRQGLNTEAFF
NA | TRBJ2-1 | TRBV6-5 | TRBD2 | TGTGCCAGCAGTTCGTCTAGCGGAACCCACAATGAGCAGTTCTTC | CASSSSSGTHNEQFF
NA | TRBJ2-1 | TRBV6-1 | NA | TGTGCCAGCAGTGAATTTAGGGGGAGGGCCTTTCTCAATGAGCAGTTCTTC | CASSEFRGRAFLNEQFF
NA | TRBJ1-4 | TRBV15 | TRBD1 | TGTGCCACCAGCAGGATACAGGGGGCAGGGAAAAAACTGTTTTTT | CATSRIQGAGKKLFF
NA | TRBJ2-5 | TRBV5-1 | NA | TGCGCCAGCAGCTCAACATACAGGGTCAAAAACCAAGAGACCCAGTACTTC | CASSSTYRVKNQETQYF
once | TRBJ1-1 | TRBV5-1 | NA | TGCGCCAGCAGCTTCGGCAGGACAGAGGCTTTCTTT | CASSFGRTEAFF
NA | TRBJ2-7 | TRBV27 | NA | TGTGCCAGCATGGGGCAGAGCTCCTACGAGCAGTACTTC | CASMGQSSYEQYF
NA | TRBJ2-7 | TRBV14 | TRBD1 | TGTGCCAGCAGCCCTACCGGACAGGGGATCGAGCAGTACTTC | CASSPTGQGIEQYF
NA | TRBJ2-7 | TRBV7-3 | TRBD1 | TGTGCCAGCAGCTTTGCAGGGGGCTCCTACGAGCAGTACTTC | CASSFAGGSYEQYF
NA | TRBJ2-3 | TRBV4-1 | NA | TGCGCCAGCAGCCTCCGTTACCAGGGGCGAGGCACAGATACGCAGTATTTT | CASSLRYQGRGTDTQYF
medium-sized | TRBJ1-5 | TRBV6-5 | NA | TGTGCCAGCAGCGCGGGACTACAAAATCAGCCCCAGCATTTT | CASSAGLQNQPQHF
once | TRBJ2-7 | TRBV5-8 | NA | TGTGCCAGCAGCTCTCCGACAAGACCCTACGAGCAGTACTTC | CASSSPTRPYEQYF
NA | TRBJ2-7 | TRBV27 | NA | TGTGCCAGCAGTTTTAATGGCCTAGCGAGAGAGCAGTACTTC | CASSFNGLAREQYF
NA | TRBJ2-2 | TRBV30 | NA | TGTGCCTGGAGGGAAGCGGAAACCACCGGGGAGCTGTTTTTT | CAWREAETTGELFF
NA | TRBJ1-6 | TRBV6-1 | NA | TGTGCCAGCAACTCCATTGGGGCTAATTCACCCCTCCACTTT | CASNSIGANSPLHF
NA | TRBJ2-1 | TRBV5-4 | TRBD2 | TGTGCCAGCAGCGCGATAAGCGGGGGAGGAGATGAGCAGTTCTTC | CASSAISGGGDEQFF
NA | TRBJ2-1 | TRBV5-1 | TRBD1 | TGCGCCAGCAGCTTGGCGCAGGGGGCGAATGAGCAGTTCTTC | CASSLAQGANEQFF
once | TRBJ2-3 | TRBV5-4 | TRBD2 | TGTGCCAGCAGCGTGGGACTAGCGGGGGCCACAGATACGCAGTATTTT | CASSVGLAGATDTQYF
NA | TRBJ2-5 | TRBV30 | NA | TGTGCCTGGAGTGTATTTTGGGACACGCAAGAGACCCAGTACTTC | CAWSVFWDTQETQYF
NA | TRBJ2-6 | TRBV6-1 | NA | TGTGCCAGCAGTGAAATAGTTACGGGACTCCGCTCTGGGGCCAACGTCCTGACTTTC | CASSEIVTGLRSGANVLTF
NA | TRBJ1-1 | TRBV11-3 | NA | TGTGCCAGCAGCTTAGTCGGCGGAAGAGCGAACACTGAAGCTTTCTTT | CASSLVGGRANTEAFF
NA | TRBJ1-2 | TRBV7-9 | NA | TGTGCCAGCAGCTTCCCCTCCGTATCAGGGTCTGGCTACACCTTC | CASSFPSVSGSGYTF
NA | TRBJ1-2 | TRBV28 | NA | TGTGCCAGCAGATATCCCTTGTCTAACTATGGCTACACCTTC | CASRYPLSNYGYTF
NA | TRBJ2-1 | TRBV5-1 | NA | TGCGCCAGCAGCCCCTTATGGGGGGAATACAATGAGCAGTTCTTC | CASSPLWGEYNEQFF
NA | TRBJ2-4 | TRBV10-2 | NA | TGCGCCAGCAGTGAAGCAGGGATAGCCAAAAACATTCAGTACTTC | CASSEAGIAKNIQYF
NA | TRBJ2-5 | TRBV7-9 | NA | TGTGCCAGCAGCTTATACGGGCGCGGGGAGACCCAGTACTTC | CASSLYGRGETQYF
NA | TRBJ2-3 | TRBV5-1 | NA | TGCGCCAGCAGCCAGGTCCCGACGGATACGCAGTATTTT | CASSQVPTDTQYF
once | TRBJ2-7 | TRBV2 | NA | TGTGCCAGCATTCAGGACGAGCAGTACTTC | CASIQDEQYF
NA | TRBJ2-3 | TRBV18 | TRBD2 | TGTGCCAGCTCAACCACGTTGGGAGGGGTAAAAGGAGGAGATACGCAGTATTTT | CASSTTLGGVKGGDTQYF
NA | TRBJ2-7 | TRBV4-1 | NA | TGCGCCAGCAGCCAAGAAATAAGCCATAACTACGAGCAGTACTTC | CASSQEISHNYEQYF
NA | TRBJ2-7 | TRBV5-6 | NA | TGTGCCAGCAGCCTTAGTTCCGACGAGCAGTACTTC | CASSLSSDEQYF
NA | TRBJ2-7 | TRBV19 | NA | TGTGCCAGTTCTAGTTCCTTCGCCTACGAGCAGTACTTC | CASSSSFAYEQYF
NA | TRBJ2-3 | TRBV10-3 | TRBD2 | TGTGCCATCATGTCCGTCGGGACTAGCGGGTTTTCAGATACGCAGTATTTT | CAIMSVGTSGFSDTQYF
NA | TRBJ2-5 | TRBV5-6 | NA | TGTGCCAGCAGTCTAGGCGGGGCCTGGGAGACCCAGTACTTC | CASSLGGAWETQYF
NA | TRBJ2-7 | TRBV6-1 | TRBD1 | TGTGCCAGCAGTCCCAGGGGGCCCTACGAGCAGTACTTC | CASSPRGPYEQYF
NA | TRBJ2-6 | TRBV27 | TRBD1 | TGTGCCAGCAGTTCCGGACAGGGAAGAGGGTCAGGCTCTGGGGCCAACGTCCTGACTTTC | CASSSGQGRGSGSGANVLTF
NA | TRBJ2-2 | TRBV28 | NA | TGTGCCAGCAGGGAGGATGAAGGCGGGGAGCTGTTTTTT | CASREDEGGELFF
NA | TRBJ2-7 | TRBV27 | NA | TGTGCCAGCAGCTCGTCAGGGCAGGGGAGTGGGGAGCAGTACTTC | CASSSSGQGSGEQYF
NA | TRBJ1-1 | TRBV5-6 | NA | TGTGCCAGCAGCTTGGACCGGACCGGGGAGCGAGCTTTCTTT | CASSLDRTGERAFF
NA | TRBJ2-7 | TRBV11-2 | TRBD2 | TGTGCCAGCAGCTGGGACCGGGGGGGCTACGAGCAGTACTTC | CASSWDRGGYEQYF